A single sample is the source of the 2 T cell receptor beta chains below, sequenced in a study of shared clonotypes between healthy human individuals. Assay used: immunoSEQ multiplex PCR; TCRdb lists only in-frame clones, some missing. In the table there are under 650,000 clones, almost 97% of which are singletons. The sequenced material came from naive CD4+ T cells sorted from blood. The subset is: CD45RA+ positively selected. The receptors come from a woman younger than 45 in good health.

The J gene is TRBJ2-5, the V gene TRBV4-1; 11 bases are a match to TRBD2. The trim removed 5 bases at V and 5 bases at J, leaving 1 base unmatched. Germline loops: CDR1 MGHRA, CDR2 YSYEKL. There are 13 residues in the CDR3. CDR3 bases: TGCGCCAGCAGCTTAGCGGGAGGGGAGACCCAGTACTTC. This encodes CASSLAGGETQYF.

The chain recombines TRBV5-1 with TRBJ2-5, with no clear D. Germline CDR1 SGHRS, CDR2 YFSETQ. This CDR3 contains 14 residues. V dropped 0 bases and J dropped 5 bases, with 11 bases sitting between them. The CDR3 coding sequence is TGCGCCAGCAGCTTGGCCTACGAGGCGGAGACCCAGTACTTC. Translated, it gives CASSLAYEAETQYF.